This passage covers 7 T cell receptor beta chains from one sample sequenced in a study of T cells in Graves' hyperthyroidism and ophthalmopathy. What was amplified from RNA transcripts were TCR beta CDR3 regions. The TCR CDR3 was amplified in a first-round RT-PCR using the HTBI primer set. Via MiXCR, TCRdb re-called the multiplex PCR reads, giving one row per CDR3 protein. This table has some 210,000 distinct CDR3 sequences, about 15% appearing once. The sequencing sample was made of blood. The receptors come from a man over 45 with Graves' hyperthyroidism.

This clonotype has at least ten counts. The rearrangement uses TRBV20-1 and TRBJ2-3; TRBD2 matches 7 bases. The germline V gene encodes CDR1 DFQATT and CDR2 SNEGSKA (reference sequence). The CDR3 runs to 13 residues. Losses at the gene ends were 7 bases for V and 4 bases for J; bases not matched to a gene: 8. The CDR3 spells CSGRGGRPDTQYF. CDR3 in DNA: TGCAGTGGGCGGGGAGGGCGGCCAGATACGCAGTATTTT.

This clonotype was seen more than once but under ten times. The chain links TRBV20-1 to TRBJ1-2, with a possible D match to TRBD1 (6 bases). The germline V gene has CDR1 DFQATT and CDR2 SNEGSKA (reference sequence). The CDR3 is made up of 12 amino acids. Deletions cut 5 bases from V and 7 bases from J, with 14 bases between. The CDR3 bases are TGCAGTGCTGCAGGGGCCCCAGGTGGCTACACCTTC. Its translation: CSAAGAPGGYTF.

This clonotype was found many times. This rearrangement joins TRBV7-2 to TRBJ2-2, with D possibly TRBD2 on 5 matching bases. The CDR3 is 15 amino acids. Between the trimmed V and J ends, which lost 7 bases and 2 bases, there was a span of 14 bases. The germline CDR1 and CDR2 sequences are SGHTA and FQGNSA. The chain's CDR3 is CASNKRAENTGELFF. The CDR3 bases are TGTGCCAGCAACAAAAGAGCGGAAAACACCGGGGAGCTGTTTTTT.

The chain links TRBV5-4 to TRBJ1-1; weak D call: TRBD1 (5 bases). The length of the CDR3 is 13 residues. V was cut by 3 bases and J by 9 bases, with 15 bases left in between. From germline, CDR1 is SGHNT and CDR2 YYREEE (reference sequence). The CDR3 is CASSSHSGTQAFF. The CDR3 DNA sequence: TGTGCCAGCAGCTCGCACTCCGGGACCCAAGCTTTCTTT. The full variable domain, in which reference TRBV5-4 and TRBJ1-1 provide the parts outside the CDR3, is ETGVTQSPTHLIKTRGQQVTLRCSSQSGHNTVSWYQQALGQGPQFIFQYYREEENGRGNFPPRFSGLQFPNYSSELNVNALELDDSALYLCASSSHSGTQAFFGQGTRLTVV.

The rearrangement links TRBV19 to TRBJ2-1; 9 nucleotides align to TRBD2. This CDR3 is built from 15 residues. Germline V gene sequence: CDR1 LNHDA, CDR2 SQIVND (reference sequence). Unmatched junction bases numbered 10, after V lost 3 bases and J lost 10 bases. Here the CDR3 DNA reads TGTGCCAGTAGTATTGGGACTAGCTCCGTTTGGGAGCAGTTCTTC. Its translation is CASSIGTSSVWEQFF.

This clonotype has only a few counts. The V call is TRBV2, the J call TRBJ1-1; weak D call: TRBD1 (5 bases). The germline V gene has CDR1 SNHLY and CDR2 FYNNEI. V lost 4 bases, J lost 6 bases, and 9 bases lay in between. The CDR3 runs 12 residues. The CDR3 DNA reads as TGTGCCAGCAGTGCCACAGGATCTGAAGCTTTCTTT. Its protein is CASSATGSEAFF.

Only a few counts were recorded for this clonotype. The genes are TRBV20-1 and TRBJ2-7; TRBD2 aligns across 14 bases. With 6 bases clipped from V and 9 bases from J, the junction kept 7 bases outside the gene matches. CDR3 length: 13 amino acids. The V gene's germline CDR1 is DFQATT and CDR2 SNEGSKA (reference sequence). Written as DNA, the CDR3 is TGCAGTGCAGACGGGACTAGCGGGAGCGGGCAGTACTTC. This gives the protein CSADGTSGSGQYF.